Below, one T cell receptor (beta chain) is given with its context. Its antigen remains unidentified. The junction and the germline gene differ at one end; a read error may be behind it. The data originate from a study of blood T cells in healthy people across ages. General study findings and limits: Per million T cells, TCR beta diversity dropped roughly linearly as age increased.

Combining a sample-barcoded 5' primer with a J-beta primer mix, a second PCR ran for 7 to 11 cycles. MiXCR, applied by TCRdb to the 5' RACE reads, yields one record per CDR3 protein. The top ten clones hold around a quarter of a sample with 780,000 or so distinct CDR3 sequences, about 56% of them seen once. Germline V lookup: CDR1 LNHNV, CDR2 YYDKDF (reference sequence). The CDR3 is 12 amino acids. This receptor was taken from a man aged 40-50 years in good health. This chain joins TRBV15 and TRBJ2-3, with unresolved D. Source material: blood. CDR3 nucleotides: TGTACCACCAGCAGAGACGCGGATACGCAGTATTTT. Its protein product is CTTSRDADTQYF.